Shown below are 27 T cell receptor beta chains from a single sample sequenced in a study of cytomegalovirus exposure and HLA in healthy donors. Both 60 Vbeta primers and 13 Jbeta primers went into the PCR. Only in-frame clones appear in the TCRdb table, and some are missing; sequencing was by immunoSEQ multiplex PCR. The sample holds some 160,000 clones, around 84% seen once. The sequencing sample was made of PBMCs. Source of these receptors: a man aged 30 to 39 in good health and CMV-seropositive.

This chain connects TRBV6-5 to TRBJ2-5, with 11 bases aligning to TRBD1. V lost 4 bases and J lost 5; bases outside the gene matches: 6. The CDR3 spans 15 residues. The germline CDR1 and CDR2 sequences are MNHEY and SVGAGI. CDR3 region: CASSSDRGHVETQYF. The DNA of the CDR3 is TGTGCCAGCAGTTCGGACAGGGGGCATGTGGAGACCCAGTACTTC.

V is TRBV27 and J is TRBJ2-6; D perhaps matches TRBD2 (7 bases). Germline V gene lookup returns CDR1 MNHEY and CDR2 SMNVEV (reference sequence). The CDR3 contains 17 residues. The germline V and J ends were trimmed by 7 bases and 4 bases, with 20 bases remaining between them. The CDR3 bases are TGTGCCAGCACGTCTGGGGGGGGGCTGGGAGGGGCCAACGTCCTGACTTTC. Translating gives CASTSGGGLGGANVLTF.

J is TRBJ2-3 and V is TRBV7-9; TRBD2 matches at 9 bases. J lost 9 bases, V lost 6 bases, and 10 bases had no gene match. The CDR3 runs to 14 residues. In germline, CDR1 is SEHNR, CDR2 FQNEAQ (reference sequence). The DNA of the CDR3 is TGTGCCAGCAGTGATTTGGGCGGGAGGGCCACGCAGTATTTT. This gives the protein CASSDLGGRATQYF.

The V and J genes are TRBV5-4 and TRBJ2-7, with D unclear. Germline CDR1 SGHNT, CDR2 YYREEE (reference sequence). CDR3 size: 13 residues. Trimming took 4 bases from V and 1 from J, leaving 9 bases between them. The CDR3 DNA is TGTGCCAGCAGCCCCATCGGGTCCTACGAGCAGTACTTC. It codes for CASSPIGSYEQYF.

The chain is built from TRBV5-5 and TRBJ2-7, with a weak D call TRBD2 (7 bases). Trimming cost V 3 bases and J 3 bases, with 13 bases left between them. The CDR3 runs to 14 residues. Germline V gene sequence: CDR1 SGHKS, CDR2 YYEKEE (reference sequence). CDR3 sequence reads: CASSWGGGNYEQYF. The CDR3 DNA reads as TGTGCCAGCAGCTGGGGGGGCGGTAACTACGAGCAGTACTTC.

This sequence joins TRBV6-6 and TRBJ1-1, with D tentatively TRBD1 (5 bases). Germline CDR1 MNHNY, CDR2 SVGAGI (reference sequence). The V and J ends lost 7 bases and 11 bases respectively, with 23 bases between them. The CDR3 loop spans 14 amino acids. CDR3 in amino acids: CASTRGPQTQGAFF. CDR3 DNA sequence: TGTGCCAGCACTCGTGGTCCGCAGACCCAGGGCGCTTTCTTT.

The CDR3 sequence: CASSLGRSGNAPGELFF. Written as DNA, the CDR3 is TGTGCCAGCAGCTTGGGGAGGAGCGGGAATGCCCCCGGGGAGCTGTTTTTT. The chain recombines TRBV5-6 with TRBJ2-2; 7 bases fit TRBD2. The germline V gene encodes CDR1 SGHDT and CDR2 YYEEEE. This CDR3 contains 17 residues. The V gene end was trimmed by 0 bases and the J gene end by 6 bases; junction bases not matched to a gene: 11.

The chain joins TRBV7-8 to TRBJ2-5, with 8 positions matching TRBD2. With 2 bases clipped from V and 1 base from J, the junction kept 3 bases outside the gene matches. Germline CDR1 is SGHVS and CDR2 is FQNEAQ. The CDR3 length is 15 residues. In DNA, the CDR3 is TGTGCCAGCAGCTTACGGGGGGGGATCCAAGAGACCCAGTACTTC. This encodes CASSLRGGIQETQYF. Drawing the rest from reference TRBV7-8 and TRBJ2-5, the complete variable domain is GAGVSQSPRYKVAKRGQDVALRCDPISGHVSLFWYQQALGQGPEFLTYFQNEAQLDKSGLPSDRFFAERPEGSVSTLKIQRTQQEDSAVYLCASSLRGGIQETQYFGPGTRLLVL.

J is TRBJ2-3 and V is TRBV27; the D is unclear. Germline values: CDR1 MNHEY, CDR2 SMNVEV (reference sequence). The CDR3 contains 11 residues. V lost 5 bases and J 3 bases, leaving 3 bases between the germline ends. CDR3 nucleotide sequence: TGTGCCAGCAGTACTACAGATACGCAGTATTTT. Residues: CASSTTDTQYF.

The chain combines TRBV18 with TRBJ2-3, with 13 bases identical to TRBD2. Germline V gives CDR1 KGHSH, CDR2 LQKENI. CDR3 size: 19 residues. Trimming at V came to 3 bases and at J to 3 bases, leaving 12 bases not matched to a gene. The CDR3: CASSPTRTSGSQGTDTQYF. The CDR3 region has the DNA TGTGCCAGCTCACCGACTAGGACTAGCGGGAGTCAGGGTACAGATACGCAGTATTTT. Combining the CDR3 with reference TRBV18 and TRBJ2-3 gives the whole variable domain NAGVMQNPRHLVRRRGQEARLRCSPMKGHSHVYWYRQLPEEGLKFMVYLQKENIIDESGMPKERFSAEFPKEGPSILRIQQVVRGDSAAYFCASSPTRTSGSQGTDTQYFGPGTRLTVL.

This sequence joins TRBV5-6 and TRBJ2-3; tentatively, D is TRBD1 (6 bases). Germline CDR1 SGHDT, CDR2 YYEEEE. The CDR3 sequence is 15 residues long. V lost 1 base to trimming and J lost 7 bases, with 16 bases between them. CDR3 sequence: CASSLRTWGPYTQYF. CDR3 nucleotide sequence: TGTGCCAGCAGCTTGAGGACTTGGGGGCCCTATACGCAGTATTTT. Using reference TRBV5-6 and TRBJ2-3 for the parts outside the CDR3, the full variable domain is DAGVTQSPTHLIKTRGQQVTLRCSPKSGHDTVSWYQQALGQGPQFIFQYYEEEERQRGNFPDRFSGHQFPNYSSELNVNALLLGDSALYLCASSLRTWGPYTQYFGPGTRLTVL.

This clone appeared a single time. The CDR3 region has the DNA TGTGCCAGCAGGCCGAGACTAGCGGGAGATGAGCAGTACTTC. Its translation is CASRPRLAGDEQYF. The chain combines TRBV5-5 with TRBJ2-7; 12 bases align to TRBD2. The CDR3 length is 14 residues. J lost 7 bases, V lost 5 bases, and 7 bases had no gene match. Germline CDR1 and CDR2: SGHKS and YYEKEE (reference sequence).

V is TRBV7-6 and J is TRBJ1-1, with D possibly TRBD1 on 6 matching bases. The CDR3 has 13 residues. V was clipped by 9 bases and J by 3 bases, with 14 bases between them. Germline V lookup: CDR1 SGHVS, CDR2 FNYEAQ. This chain's CDR3 is CASWGGGDTEAFF. The CDR3 nucleotides read TGTGCCAGTTGGGGAGGGGGGGACACTGAAGCTTTCTTT.

This chain uses TRBV6-5 with TRBJ1-2; D remains unclear. The CDR3 extends over 13 amino acids. Per the germline V gene, CDR1 is MNHEY and CDR2 is SVGAGI. V lost 2 bases and J lost 4, with 8 bases in between. The CDR3 DNA sequence: TGTGCCAGCAGTTACGGGTTAGCCTATGGCTACACCTTC. This translates into CASSYGLAYGYTF.

The chain is built from TRBV6-1 and TRBJ1-1; 8 bases are a match to TRBD1. This CDR3 contains 15 residues. The V gene's germline CDR1 is MNHNS and CDR2 SASEGT. V dropped 5 bases and J dropped 0; count of bases not matched to a gene: 5. CDR3 DNA sequence: TGTGCCAGCAGTATCCGGACAGGGCTGAACACTGAAGCTTTCTTT. Amino acid sequence: CASSIRTGLNTEAFF.

The chain couples TRBV2 to TRBJ1-4; D gene unclear. Germline loops: CDR1 SNHLY, CDR2 FYNNEI. This CDR3 is built from 12 residues. Deletions cut 7 bases from V and 7 bases from J, with 10 bases between. The CDR3: CASKGEAEKLFF. As DNA, the CDR3 is TGTGCCAGCAAAGGCGAGGCTGAAAAACTGTTTTTT.

This clone turned up a few times. This chain joins TRBV6-4 and TRBJ1-5, with 9 bases lining up with TRBD1. The germline CDR1 and CDR2 sequences are MRHNA and SNTAGT. The CDR3 runs to 18 residues. The ends lost 2 bases at V and 1 base at J; junction bases unmatched: 9. The CDR3 region has the DNA TGTGCCAGCAGTGACGGGGACAGGGATATTAAAAGCAATCAGCCCCAGCATTTT. Amino acid sequence: CASSDGDRDIKSNQPQHF.

This chain joins TRBV6-1 and TRBJ2-3; D unclear. In germline, CDR1 is MNHNS, CDR2 SASEGT. V dropped 5 bases and J dropped 0 bases, with 12 bases sitting between them. The CDR3 has 15 amino acids. The CDR3 region has the DNA TGTGCCAGCAGTCGTGACGAGGCCAGCACAGATACGCAGTATTTT. Encoded protein: CASSRDEASTDTQYF.

J is TRBJ2-3 and V is TRBV6-4; no clear D. The CDR3 consists of 15 residues. The V gene lost 3 bases and the J gene lost 4 bases, with 14 bases spanning the gap. CDR1 and CDR2 from the germline V gene are MRHNA and SNTAGT. In DNA, the CDR3 is TGTGCCAGCAGTGAAGAAGGTGGCGCGGCAGATACGCAGTATTTT. Its protein is CASSEEGGAADTQYF.

This chain links TRBV9 with TRBJ2-3; 9 bases agree with TRBD2. Germline V lookup: CDR1 SGDLS, CDR2 YYNGEE. J gave up 2 bases and V 0 bases, and 4 bases lay outside the gene matches. CDR3 size: 16 residues. The CDR3 bases are TGTGCCAGCAGCGTAGCTGCGGGAGGGCCCACAGATACGCAGTATTTT. Its protein product is CASSVAAGGPTDTQYF.

The J gene is TRBJ1-2, the V gene TRBV2; TRBD1 is a possible D gene (5 bases). The CDR3 spans 13 residues. CDR1 is SNHLY and CDR2 is FYNNEI in the germline V gene. V was clipped by 4 bases and J by 2 bases, with 8 bases between them. The CDR3 DNA reads TGTGCCAGCAGTGCGCAGGGAAACTATGGCTACACCTTC. Amino acids: CASSAQGNYGYTF.

This clone was recorded only once. This chain connects TRBV5-1 to TRBJ2-2, with no clear D. This CDR3 is built from 14 residues. The V gene's germline CDR1 is SGHRS and CDR2 YFSETQ. The V and J ends lost 0 bases and 5 bases respectively, with 8 bases between them. The CDR3 DNA reads as TGCGCCAGCAGCTTGGGTAGCCGAACCGGGGAGCTGTTTTTT. It encodes CASSLGSRTGELFF.

The genes are TRBV4-3 and TRBJ1-2; a weak D match, TRBD1 (6 bases). This CDR3 spans 14 amino acids. The V gene lost 0 bases and the J gene lost 6 bases, with 11 bases spanning the gap. Looked up from germline, CDR1 is LGHNA and CDR2 is YSLEER. CDR3 protein: CASSQDRNRDGYTF. Written as DNA, the CDR3 is TGCGCCAGCAGCCAAGATCGAAACAGGGATGGCTACACCTTC.

The chain employs TRBV10-2 and TRBJ2-7; 8 positions agree with TRBD2. Looked up from germline, CDR1 is WSHSY and CDR2 is SAAADI. V lost 2 bases, J lost 1 base, and 1 base stayed unmatched. The CDR3 loop spans 14 amino acids. The CDR3 sequence is CASSEGGRSYEQYF. The CDR3 nucleotides are TGCGCCAGCAGTGAGGGCGGGAGGTCCTACGAGCAGTACTTC.

The rearrangement uses TRBV5-4 and TRBJ2-2, with TRBD2 as a possible D gene (6 bases). Germline CDR1 and CDR2: SGHNT and YYREEE (reference sequence). V gave up 4 bases and J gave up 6 bases, with 13 bases separating them. The CDR3 sequence is 14 residues long. CDR3 sequence reads: CASSPVEGPGELFF. The CDR3 region has the DNA TGTGCCAGCAGCCCTGTGGAGGGTCCCGGGGAGCTGTTTTTT.

This chain uses TRBV4-3 with TRBJ2-1; TRBD2 might be the D (5 bases). The CDR3 covers 13 residues. V was pared by 5 bases and J by 7 bases, with 12 bases between. Germline V CDR1 and CDR2: LGHNA, YSLEER. The CDR3 bases are TGCGCCAGCAGCGGACTTATGGGGAATGAGCAGTTCTTC. It translates to CASSGLMGNEQFF.

The gene calls are TRBV7-2 and TRBJ2-3; D is possibly TRBD1 (5 bases). The CDR3 contains 17 residues. Germline CDR1 and CDR2: SGHTA and FQGNSA. V lost 3 bases and J 1 base, leaving 17 bases between the germline ends. The DNA of the CDR3 is TGTGCCAGCAGCTTCGGCCCCTGGGGCTCTGGCACAGATACGCAGTATTTT. It codes for CASSFGPWGSGTDTQYF.